Reported below is one T cell receptor beta chain. The antigen this receptor binds is unknown. Nothing much larger sits one base from this clone, and base qualities are not available. This sample is part of a study of blood T cells in healthy people across ages (dated by TCRdb to between 2015 and 2017). The study in broad terms: In model experiments, template switching captured roughly one uniquely barcoded TCR beta cDNA molecule for every two T cells. To avoid experimental bias, donors of different ages were distributed randomly across sequencing lanes. Age-related changes in TCR beta repertoire diversity were measured in the study by deep sequencing normalized with unique cDNA molecular identifiers. The study analyzed two additional independent replicas of 1 million unique cDNA reads from the same blood draw for two donors, one aged 18 to 29 and one aged 80 or older. Four age groups were formed from the donors: young (average approximately 15 years), middle-aged (approximately 41), aged (roughly 58) and long-lived (82).

To prepare the library, 5' RACE was applied. TCRdb names Illumina HiSeq 2500 as the instrument used. A second PCR of roughly 6 to 11 cycles was performed with a sample-barcoded 5' primer and a J-beta primer mix. A template-switch 5' adaptor carrying 12 random nucleotides introduced a unique molecular identifier onto each TCR beta cDNA molecule. At least 3 million CDR3-containing paired-end reads were obtained from each sample. First-strand cDNA synthesis was performed from all RNA using the Mint cDNA synthesis kit, with priming by a TRBC-specific oligonucleotide. After uracil-DNA glycosylase treatment, a first 18-cycle PCR used universal primers M1SS and BC2_uni_R on all cDNA. As for the authors' bioinformatics: Normalization of each sample was performed by random selection of 1 million high-quality reads, each carrying a distinct molecular identifier. Instead of being binned into consensus sequences, reads that shared molecular identifiers were thrown out. MiTCR, set to a Q25 quality threshold and the strictest error-elimination algorithm, was used for CDR3 identification, clonotype clustering and error correction. A nonparametric unseen species model using Euler transformation provided a lower-bound estimate of total TCR beta diversity. TCRdb ran its own pipeline on the public reads, namely fastp trimming at Q25 and MiXCR clone calling, and kept in-frame beta chains. Rows with a matching CDR3 protein are joined into one entry that keeps the most common DNA and genes. TCRdb, not the original authors, processed these V and J calls. The sample table lists 1.5 million to 2 million distinct CDR3 sequences, about 50% of them with a count of one. Jointly, the top ten make up approximately 2.1% of the sample.

What the work shows at the level of the full study, not this receptor alone: Donor CMV infection status was unknown, potentially confounding age-related changes in expanded clonotypes. Estimates of total diversity based on one million sequenced T cells were considered lower bounds and underestimates. There was a strong correlation between observed TCR beta diversity and the percentage of naive T cells measured by flow cytometry. Observed TCR beta diversity per million T cells fell roughly linearly with age, and a significant reduction was already apparent by age roughly 40. Compared with the aged group, the long-lived group had more naive CD4+ T cells, fewer expanded clones and increased TCR diversity, a pattern suggesting age selection. Conclusive comparison of naive and antigen-experienced compartments was prevented by the profiling of bulk unsorted PBMCs.

The donors were roughly 40 Caucasian individuals from Russia, aged roughly 6 to 100 years, who were systemically healthy. Each donor gave 8 to 10 milliliters of peripheral blood, drawn into EDTA-treated Vacutainer tubes. Ficoll-Paque density-gradient centrifugation was used to isolate PBMCs, with at least 6.5 million per sample. Total RNA, at least 5 micrograms per sample, was extracted from PBMCs with Trizol reagent. Naive CD45RAhigh/CD27high T cell percentages were measured by flow cytometry on a PBMC aliquot from every donor. V drops 4 bases and J drops 6 bases, leaving 16 bases in between. Per the germline V gene, SGHRS is the CDR1 and YFSETQ is the CDR2. CDR3 length: 14 amino acids, cysteine to phenylalanine. Of all the DNA, just the CDR3 is kept, 42 bases in frame from base 1.

The receptor comes from a woman in her thirties or forties in good health. The chain was built from TRBV5-1 and TRBJ1-2; no D gene is confidently identified. The sample taken for sequencing was blood. This receptor carries the CDR3 CASSASGGEDGYTF. The DNA sequence is given as TGCGCCAGCAGCGCATCAGGTGGAGAGGATGGCTACACCTTC.